This T cell receptor (beta chain) was captured by sequencing in a study of T cell responses to AZD1222 COVID-19 vaccine (dated by TCRdb to the early 2020s). Study-wide context: Because spike-specific TCR depth and breadth did not differ between the two schedules, AZD1222 recipients who got a second dose at roughly 4 weeks were pooled with those who got a second dose at roughly 12 weeks. Trial participants were enrolled by age into 18-55, 56-69 and 70-plus year subgroups, with about 150, 27 and 61 TCR-sequenced participants respectively. A total of 230 to 250 trial participants underwent TCR sequencing, of whom nearly 210 received two doses of AZD1222 and approximately 25 received two doses of the MenACWY control vaccine.

Summary of the overall study and its limitations: In the small 56-69-year group, the increase in depth fell short of significance, most likely because of low power. The vaccine-associated CD4 TCRs covered the entire spike protein, and the dominant responses fell in regions 160-218 and 743-854. Only 5 to 7 AZD1222 recipients were SARS-CoV-2 seropositive at baseline, limiting conclusions about previously exposed vaccinees. Spike-specific TCR breadth and depth rose significantly after two AZD1222 doses compared with day 0 and with MenACWY recipients. Most participants were white British and females outnumbered males, and the authors suggested that clonal diversity may have been underestimated. Because no day 14 peak-response samples were available, repertoires were characterized only after the peak T cell response. Reportedly, close to half of the unique spike-specific TCRs recognized epitopes lying outside the regions that are mutated in the B.1.351 and B.1.1.7 variants.

The junction shows trimming of 6 bases on V and 7 bases on J, and the gene matches do not reach 12 bases of it. The CDR3 contains 16 residues, cysteine and phenylalanine counted. CDR3 DNA is the only sequence kept; it has 48 bases, read in frame from the first base. The germline V gene encodes CDR1 MDHEN and CDR2 SYDVKM. Concerning this clone: The clone's antigen remains unknown. No base quality information exists; no much larger clone differs at one position.

The CDR3 regions of human TCRbeta chains were analyzed by immunosequencing. The original pipeline was this. TCRs in the repertoires were matched against a reference library of SARS-CoV-2-specific TCRs that had been generated with the MIRA antigen-specificity platform. Breadth meant the fraction of unique TCRs that were SARS-CoV-2-associated, whereas depth meant the fraction of total T cells that were SARS-CoV-2-associated. Using the MIRA data, each spike-specific TCR was mapped to the spike region that the TCR reacts to and placed in a CD4 or CD8 class. Log10-transformed breadth and depth values were compared by one-way ANOVA with Sidak's multiple comparisons tests. The table comes from immuneACCESS by way of TCRdb, which keeps in-frame sequences with V and J called. Part of the clones is missing from these tables; in studies checked, under half for an unresolved V gene and the rest for unknown reasons. D and trimming come from the DNA, and the V and J calls and clone size come from that table. This sample gives 66,000 or so clones in total; about 90% of them show up just once. The ten most abundant clones make up 17% of the sample.

The time point label here, explained by the study, means: baseline before first vaccination. Vaccinee samples were obtained from the UK trials COV001 and COV002, which included a single-blind randomized controlled phase 2/3 trial of AZD1222 (ChAdOx1 nCoV-19) in healthy adults. Trial participant PBMC samples were collected at day 0 and day 28 after the second dose for TCRbeta chain sequencing. The source was peripheral blood, collected on day 0 of AZD1222 vaccination. The origin of this receptor is an adult in good health. The rearrangement combines TRBV28 with TRBJ1-5; the junction holds 10 bases that match TRBD1. The CDR3 corresponds to CASSITGTGVQQPQHF. The DNA reads as follows: TGTGCCAGCAGCATAACCGGGACAGGGGTTCAGCAGCCCCAGCATTTT.